The next 3 T cell receptor beta chains were all read from a single sample in a study of T cell responses to AZD1222 COVID-19 vaccine. Assay used: immunoSEQ multiplex PCR; TCRdb lists only in-frame clones, some missing. The table includes approximately 150,000 clones, about 92% detected once. Here the sequenced sample was peripheral blood, taken after recovery from COVID-19. The receptor set was obtained from an adult who had recovered from COVID-19.

This chain links TRBV2 with TRBJ2-1; the D call may be TRBD1 or TRBD2 (5 bases each). Trimming pared 5 bases from V and 0 bases from J, leaving 11 bases between. Germline-derived CDR1 and CDR2 are SNHLY and FYNNEI. CDR3 length: 15 residues. The CDR3 here is CASSQGRSSYNEQFF. The CDR3 nucleotides are TGTGCCAGCAGTCAGGGACGGAGCTCCTACAATGAGCAGTTCTTC.

The chain uses TRBV6-5 and TRBJ1-1; weak D call: TRBD1 (5 bases). Germline V lookup: CDR1 MNHEY, CDR2 SVGAGI. Trimming left V 2 bases short and J 1 base short, with 8 bases between. CDR3 size: 14 residues. Here the CDR3 DNA reads TGTGCCAGCAGTTACAGAGGGGAGAACACTGAAGCTTTCTTT. It codes for CASSYRGENTEAFF.

The J gene is TRBJ1-4, the V gene TRBV21-1; whether TRBD1, the table's D call, matches the DNA was not checked. TRBV21-1 is a listed pseudogene. CDR3 length: 15 amino acids. The CDR3 DNA is TGTGCCAGCAGCACCCGGGACAGGGGTACCGAAAAACTGTTTTTT. This translates into CASSTRDRGTEKLFF.